Following are 27 T cell receptor beta chains from one sample sequenced in a study of STAT5B mutations in CD4+ large granular lymphocyte leukemia. Sequenced by immunoSEQ multiplex PCR; TCRdb stores in-frame clones only, minus some. The top ten clones hold about 4.2% of a sample with 20,000 or so clones, approximately 75% of them seen once. Sequencing was done on a sample of CD4+ T cells from blood buffy coats. The receptor set was obtained from a human donor in good health.

Concerning this clone itself: The junction does not match germline at one end; this may be a read error. The chain links TRBV7-9 to TRBJ2-4; either TRBD1 or TRBD2 may supply D (5 bases each). Per germline, CDR1 SEHNR and CDR2 FQNEAQ (reference sequence). This CDR3 has 15 amino acids. CDR3 sequence (DNA): TGTGCCAGCAGCCTAGCCCAGGGACCCAAAAACATTCAGTACTTC. As protein: CASSLAQGPKNIQYF. Full variable domain (remainder filled in from reference TRBV7-9 and TRBJ2-4): DTGVSQNPRHKITKRGQNVTFRCDPISEHNRLYWYRQTLGQGPEFLTYFQNEAQLEKSRLLSDRFSAERPKGSFSTLEIQRTEQGDSAMYLCASSLAQGPKNIQYFGAGTRLSVL.

The J gene is TRBJ1-3, the V gene TRBV5-4, with D possibly being TRBD1 (5 bases). The CDR3 extends over 15 amino acids. In germline, CDR1 is SGHNT, CDR2 YYREEE (reference sequence). Trimming pared 4 bases from V and 0 bases from J, leaving 11 bases between. CDR3 in DNA: TGTGCCAGCAGCGGGACGGCGAGCTCTGGAAACACCATATATTTT. Amino acid sequence: CASSGTASSGNTIYF.

The rearrangement joins TRBV7-6 to TRBJ2-2; no clear D. V lost 0 bases to trimming and J lost 5 bases, with 10 bases between them. The germline V gene encodes CDR1 SGHVS and CDR2 FNYEAQ. The CDR3 contains 15 residues. CDR3 bases: TGTGCCAGCAGCTTAGCACCCTATCTTACCGGGGAGCTGTTTTTT. Its translation: CASSLAPYLTGELFF. The whole variable domain, remainder taken from reference TRBV7-6 and TRBJ2-2, is GAGVSQSPRYKVTKRGQDVALRCDPISGHVSLYWYRQALGQGPEFLTYFNYEAQQDKSGLPNDRFSAERPEGSISTLTIQRTEQRDSAMYRCASSLAPYLTGELFFGEGSRLTVL.

J is TRBJ2-3 and V is TRBV6-6; D is perhaps TRBD2 (7 bases). The germline V gene encodes CDR1 MNHNY and CDR2 SVGAGI (reference sequence). Deletions cut 11 bases from V and 0 bases from J, with 15 bases between. This CDR3 comprises 14 residues. CDR3: CASGGRPSTDTQYF. The DNA for the CDR3 is TGTGCCTCCGGGGGGCGGCCTAGCACAGATACGCAGTATTTT.

This clone was picked up a small number of times. This chain connects TRBV6-6 to TRBJ1-1; 12 nucleotides align to TRBD1. Per germline, CDR1 MNHNY and CDR2 SVGAGI (reference sequence). Trimming at V came to 11 bases and at J to 0 bases, leaving 1 base not matched to a gene. This CDR3 spans 13 amino acids. This chain's CDR3 is CAGDRGLNTEAFF. CDR3 coding DNA: TGTGCCGGGGACAGGGGGCTGAACACTGAAGCTTTCTTT.

The count of this clone is one. The chain employs TRBV28 and TRBJ1-2; no reliable D call. The CDR3 loop spans 15 amino acids. V dropped 4 bases and J dropped 13 bases, with 25 bases sitting between them. The germline CDR1 and CDR2 sequences are MDHEN and SYDVKM. The CDR3: CASSSPTSGTLEGTF. CDR3 nucleotides: TGTGCCAGCAGTTCACCGACATCGGGAACTTTGGAAGGCACCTTC.

The V call is TRBV6-5, the J call TRBJ2-5; D not certain. The end of the DNA is better explained by TRBJ2-7, so the J call may be wrong. This CDR3 contains 14 residues. Germline V gene lookup returns CDR1 MNHEY and CDR2 SVGAGI. The CDR3 reads CASQPGVSFSEQYF. CDR3 coding DNA: TGTGCCAGCCAACCTGGGGTGTCGTTTTCCGAGCAGTACTTC.

The V and J genes are TRBV29-1 and TRBJ2-1, with unresolved D. Germline V CDR1 and CDR2: SQVTM, ANQGSEA. The CDR3 covers 8 residues. V shed 3 bases and J shed 15 bases, with 6 bases lying between them. CDR3 nucleotides: TGCAGCGTTGAGTTTGGGTTCTTC. This gives the protein CSVEFGFF.

Only a few counts were recorded for this clone. This CDR3 reads CARDLQEQFTEAFF. CDR3 coding DNA: TGTGCCCGGGACCTTCAAGAACAGTTCACTGAAGCTTTCTTT. The chain recombines TRBV30 with TRBJ1-1; D possibly corresponds to TRBD1 (5 bases). The V gene lost 8 bases and the J gene lost 4 bases, with 20 bases spanning the gap. Germline V gene data show CDR1 as GTSNPN and CDR2 as SVGIG (reference sequence). This CDR3 has 14 amino acids.

The chain joins TRBV27 to TRBJ2-3, with D perhaps TRBD1 (7 bases). V lost 8 bases to trimming and J lost 10 bases, with 16 bases between them. Germline CDR1 reads MNHEY; CDR2 reads SMNVEV (reference sequence). The CDR3 has 12 residues. CDR3 sequence (DNA): TGTGCCAGCTCATACCAGGGGGGCCCGCAGTATTTT. This sequence encodes CASSYQGGPQYF.

This chain links TRBV19 with TRBJ2-2; TRBD2 matches at 9 bases. This CDR3 contains 18 residues. V shed 8 bases and J 4 bases; nucleotides not matched to a gene: 17. Germline V gives CDR1 LNHDA, CDR2 SQIVND (reference sequence). The CDR3 coding sequence is TGTGCCAGTCGGTTATTGAGTAGCGGGAGTGTGTTCACCGGGGAGCTGTTTTTT. Its translation is CASRLLSSGSVFTGELFF.

The chain employs TRBV5-8 and TRBJ1-1, with D uncertain. V lost 4 bases to trimming and J lost 8 bases, with 9 bases between them. Per the germline V gene, CDR1 is SGHTS and CDR2 is YDEGEE. This CDR3 is built from 11 residues. The CDR3: CASSTLREAFF. The CDR3 coding sequence is TGTGCCAGCAGCACTCTCCGGGAAGCTTTCTTT.

The CDR3 DNA follows: TGTGCCAGCAGCTTAGACAGAACTAGCGGGGCCGGGGAGCTGTTTTTT. It specifies CASSLDRTSGAGELFF. The gene calls are TRBV7-8 and TRBJ2-2, with 10 bases that match TRBD2. The CDR3 covers 16 residues. Unmatched junction bases numbered 5, after V lost 1 base and J lost 6 bases. Germline V lookup: CDR1 SGHVS, CDR2 FQNEAQ.

Worth noting for this clone: One end of the junction fails to match germline, which may point to a read error. The J gene is TRBJ2-1, the V gene TRBV7-7; TRBD2 is a possible D gene (6 bases). The germline V gene has CDR1 SSHAT and CDR2 FNYEAQ (reference sequence). This CDR3 comprises 13 residues. Here the CDR3 DNA reads TGTGCTAGCAGCTTAGGCGGGGTGAATGAGCAGTTCTTC. It translates to CASSLGGVNEQFF.

The chain carries TRBV30 and TRBJ2-5; perhaps TRBD1 as D (6 bases). CDR3 length equals 12 residues. The V gene lost 4 bases and the J gene lost 3 bases, with 9 bases spanning the gap. Per germline, CDR1 GTSNPN and CDR2 SVGIG (reference sequence). The DNA of the CDR3 is TGTGCCTGGATGCGGACAGAAGAGACCCAGTACTTC. It yields the protein CAWMRTEETQYF.

The genes are TRBV9 and TRBJ2-1; D is unresolved. Germline CDR1 is SGDLS and CDR2 is YYNGEE. The CDR3 has 15 amino acids. V lost 0 bases and J lost 7, with 14 bases in between. CDR3 protein: CASSVVGNSMNEQFF. The CDR3 DNA follows: TGTGCCAGCAGCGTAGTGGGCAATTCTATGAATGAGCAGTTCTTC.

This chain connects TRBV5-1 to TRBJ2-5; 12 bases are a match to TRBD1. V dropped 4 bases and J dropped 11; count of bases not matched to a gene: 9. Per the germline V gene, CDR1 is SGHRS and CDR2 is YFSETQ. The CDR3 totals 14 residues. The CDR3 is CASSQGTGGAGQYF. The CDR3 DNA sequence: TGCGCCAGCAGCCAAGGGACAGGGGGCGCCGGGCAGTACTTC.

This clone was picked up a small number of times. The V and J genes are TRBV4-2 and TRBJ2-2, with D possibly matching TRBD2 (5 bases). The CDR3 runs 16 residues. CDR1 is LGHNA, CDR2 YNFKEQ, per germline. Between the trimmed V and J ends, which lost 0 bases and 0 bases, there was a span of 8 bases. CDR3 loop: CASSQEAAANTGELFF. The CDR3 DNA is TGTGCCAGCAGCCAAGAGGCAGCGGCGAACACCGGGGAGCTGTTTTTT.

The chain carries TRBV27 and TRBJ2-3, with TRBD1 identical over 7 bases. This CDR3 is built from 15 residues. The ends lost 7 bases at V and 4 bases at J; junction bases unmatched: 11. The germline V gene encodes CDR1 MNHEY and CDR2 SMNVEV (reference sequence). The CDR3 protein is CASTTARGFADTQYF. The CDR3 coding sequence is TGTGCCAGCACGACGGCCAGGGGGTTCGCAGATACGCAGTATTTT.

This chain uses TRBV30 with TRBJ1-2; weak D call: TRBD1 (6 bases). The CDR3 is 13 amino acids. Trimming took off 0 bases at V and 4 bases at J, with 9 bases between the two ends. Germline V gene sequence: CDR1 GTSNPN, CDR2 SVGIG (reference sequence). The CDR3 DNA follows: TGTGCCTGGAGTGTAGTGGGGGCCTATGGCTACACCTTC. Encoded protein: CAWSVVGAYGYTF.

The CDR3 DNA follows: TGTGCCAGCAGTGAGTGGGCCAGCGTCCAAGAGACCCAGTACTTC. The encoded protein is CASSEWASVQETQYF. The rearrangement joins TRBV6-1 to TRBJ2-5; no reliable D call. Germline V gives CDR1 MNHNS, CDR2 SASEGT. V lost 3 bases, J lost 1 base, and 12 bases lay in between. This CDR3 region has 15 residues.

V gene TRBV5-4 combines with J gene TRBJ2-7; 11 positions match TRBD2. Germline lookup yields CDR1 SGHNT and CDR2 YYREEE (reference sequence). V shed 6 bases and J 4 bases; nucleotides not matched to a gene: 9. CDR3 length: 15 residues. CDR3 coding DNA: TGTGCCAGCAACATAGCGGGAGGGCCGTTGTACGAGCAGTACTTC. The encoded protein is CASNIAGGPLYEQYF.

This chain connects TRBV2 to TRBJ2-3, with D unclear. The V gene's germline CDR1 is SNHLY and CDR2 FYNNEI. The CDR3 is 15 amino acids. Deletions cut 5 bases from V and 0 bases from J, with 12 bases between. CDR3 region: CASSFQTGSTDTQYF. CDR3 bases: TGTGCCAGCAGTTTCCAGACCGGTAGCACAGATACGCAGTATTTT.

This clone was counted a single time. This rearrangement joins TRBV11-3 to TRBJ2-3; D ambiguous. Germline CDR1 is SGHNT and CDR2 is YENEEA. V lost 2 bases to trimming and J lost 4 bases, with 4 bases between them. The CDR3 consists of 12 residues. In DNA, the CDR3 is TGTGCCAGCAGCTTATCCCCAGATACGCAGTATTTT. This gives the protein CASSLSPDTQYF. Based on the CDR3 plus reference TRBV11-3 and TRBJ2-3, the full variable domain is EAGVVQSPRYKIIEKKQPVAFWCNPISGHNTLYWYLQNLGQGPELLIRYENEEAVDDSQLPKDRFSAERLKGVDSTLKIQPAELGDSAVYLCASSLSPDTQYFGPGTRLTVL.

V gene TRBV18 combines with J gene TRBJ2-1; D unclear. The V gene lost 3 bases and the J gene lost 2 bases, with 14 bases spanning the gap. Germline lookup yields CDR1 KGHSH and CDR2 LQKENI. CDR3 length equals 16 residues. The CDR3 region has the DNA TGTGCCAGCTCACCCCTTGGTGGTAGCACCTACAATGAGCAGTTCTTC. Translated: CASSPLGGSTYNEQFF.

The genes are TRBV4-1 and TRBJ2-5, with 13 bases fitting TRBD2. Near its end, the DNA agrees better with TRBJ2-7, so the J call may be wrong. This CDR3 spans 18 amino acids. Germline V gives CDR1 MGHRA, CDR2 YSYEKL. The CDR3 loop is CASSHEPGRTSGSYEQYF. CDR3 DNA sequence: TGCGCCAGCAGCCATGAACCCGGGAGGACTAGCGGGAGCTACGAGCAGTACTTC.

The genes are TRBV30 and TRBJ2-3; D uncertain. Trimming took 2 bases from V and 10 from J, leaving 10 bases between them. The germline CDR1 and CDR2 sequences are GTSNPN and SVGIG (reference sequence). This CDR3 has 11 amino acids. As DNA, the CDR3 is TGTGCCTGGAGTCCGGCTGAGGCGCAGTATTTT. This gives the protein CAWSPAEAQYF. Complete variable domain (other parts from reference TRBV30 and TRBJ2-3): SQTIHQWPATLVQPVGSPLSLECTVEGTSNPNLYWYRQAAGRGLQLLFYSVGIGQISSEVPQNLSASRPQDRQFILSSKKLLLSDSGFYLCAWSPAEAQYFGPGTRLTVL.